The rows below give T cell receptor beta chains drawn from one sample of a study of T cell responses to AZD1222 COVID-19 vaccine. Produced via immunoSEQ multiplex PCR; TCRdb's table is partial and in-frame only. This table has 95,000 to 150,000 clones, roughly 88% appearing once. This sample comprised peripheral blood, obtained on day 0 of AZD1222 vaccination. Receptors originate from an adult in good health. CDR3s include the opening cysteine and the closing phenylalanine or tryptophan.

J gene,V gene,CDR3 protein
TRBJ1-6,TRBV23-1,CASISMETDSPLHF
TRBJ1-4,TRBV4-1,CASSQDRTATNEKLFF
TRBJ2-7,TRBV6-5,CASVFTSGGSYEQYF
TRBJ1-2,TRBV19,CASSIPDRRRYTF
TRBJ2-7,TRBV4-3,CASSQDVTSYEQYF
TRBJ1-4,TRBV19,CASSMTGIGEKLFF
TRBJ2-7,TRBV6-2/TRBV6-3,CASSLDNYEQYF
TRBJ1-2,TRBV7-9,CASSLLNTGHGYTF
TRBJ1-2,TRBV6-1,CASSEFKGENYGYTF
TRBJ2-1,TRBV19,CATAGPSSYNEQFF